These 5 T cell receptor beta chains were all obtained from the same sample, sequenced in a study of a mutant IDH1 vaccine in newly diagnosed glioma. Noted time point: week 35, safety follow-up. The content of each vaccine dose was 300 ug of mutant IDH1 20-mer peptide, and topical imiquimod accompanied it. Assay: immunoSEQ multiplex PCR; the TCRdb copy retains only in-frame clones and omits some. Found here are roughly 68,000 clones, roughly 68% of them singletons; the top ten hold 4.5% to 5%. For these receptors, no antigen is known. Sample: PBMCs, taken from a glioma patient whose treatment included an IDH1 peptide vaccine. These receptors originate from a man aged 50 to 60 with glioma.

The rearrangement uses TRBV19 and TRBJ1-5; no reliable D call. V lost 7 bases, J lost 7 bases, and 17 bases lay in between. CDR1 is LNHDA, CDR2 SQIVND, per germline (reference sequence). The CDR3 is made up of 14 amino acids. The CDR3 loop is CASNPQSGYQPQHF. Written as DNA, the CDR3 is TGTGCCAGTAACCCTCAGTCGGGGTACCAGCCCCAGCATTTT.

The rearrangement uses TRBV5-4 and TRBJ2-5; TRBD2 aligns across 9 bases. V shed 0 bases, J shed 3 bases, and the junction held 6 bases outside the gene matches. Germline V gives CDR1 SGHNT, CDR2 YYREEE (reference sequence). The CDR3 contains 16 residues. The CDR3 DNA sequence: TGTGCCAGCAGCTTGGTAGGCGGGGGGGCCGAAGAGACCCAGTACTTC. This gives the protein CASSLVGGGAEETQYF. Full variable domain (remainder filled in from reference TRBV5-4 and TRBJ2-5): ETGVTQSPTHLIKTRGQQVTLRCSSQSGHNTVSWYQQALGQGPQFIFQYYREEENGRGNFPPRFSGLQFPNYSSELNVNALELDDSALYLCASSLVGGGAEETQYFGPGTRLLVL.

This CDR3 reads CASSGLRRDSQGFGQFF. The CDR3 region has the DNA TGTGCCAGCAGTGGTCTACGGAGGGACAGCCAGGGTTTTGGGCAGTTCTTC. The V gene is TRBV6-1, the J gene TRBJ2-1, with D tentatively TRBD1 (7 bases). Germline V gene sequence: CDR1 MNHNS, CDR2 SASEGT. V gave up 4 bases and J gave up 12 bases, with 28 bases separating them. CDR3 length: 17 amino acids.

The rearrangement joins TRBV20-1 to TRBJ2-7; D is possibly TRBD2 (5 bases). The CDR3 extends over 11 amino acids. V lost 4 bases, J lost 2 bases, and 6 bases lay in between. Germline lookup yields CDR1 DFQATT and CDR2 SNEGSKA (reference sequence). CDR3 protein: CSAKGAYEQYF. The CDR3 DNA is TGCAGTGCTAAGGGAGCCTACGAGCAGTACTTC.

The V gene is TRBV7-2, the J gene TRBJ2-1; D perhaps matches TRBD1 (5 bases). The CDR3 runs 16 residues. From germline, CDR1 is SGHTA and CDR2 FQGNSA. V lost 1 base and J 1 base, leaving 11 bases between the germline ends. CDR3 sequence: CASSLESQGSYNEQFF. The CDR3 DNA is TGTGCCAGCAGCTTAGAATCCCAGGGTTCCTACAATGAGCAGTTCTTC.